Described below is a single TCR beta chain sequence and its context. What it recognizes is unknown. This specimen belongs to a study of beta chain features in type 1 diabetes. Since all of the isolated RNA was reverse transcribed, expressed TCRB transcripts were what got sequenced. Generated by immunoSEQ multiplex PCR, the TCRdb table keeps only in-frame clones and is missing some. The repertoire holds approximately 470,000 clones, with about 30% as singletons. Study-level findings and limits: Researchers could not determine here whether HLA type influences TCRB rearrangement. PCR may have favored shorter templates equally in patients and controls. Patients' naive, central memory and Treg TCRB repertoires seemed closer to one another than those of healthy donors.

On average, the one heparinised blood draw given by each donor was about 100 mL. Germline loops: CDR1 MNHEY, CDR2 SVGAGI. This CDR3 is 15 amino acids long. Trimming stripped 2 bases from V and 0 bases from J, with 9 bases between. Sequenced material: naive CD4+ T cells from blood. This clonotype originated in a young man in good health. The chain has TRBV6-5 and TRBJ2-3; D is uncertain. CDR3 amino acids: CASSYKFGSTDTQYF. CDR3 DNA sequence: TGTGCCAGCAGTTACAAATTCGGTAGCACAGATACGCAGTATTTT.